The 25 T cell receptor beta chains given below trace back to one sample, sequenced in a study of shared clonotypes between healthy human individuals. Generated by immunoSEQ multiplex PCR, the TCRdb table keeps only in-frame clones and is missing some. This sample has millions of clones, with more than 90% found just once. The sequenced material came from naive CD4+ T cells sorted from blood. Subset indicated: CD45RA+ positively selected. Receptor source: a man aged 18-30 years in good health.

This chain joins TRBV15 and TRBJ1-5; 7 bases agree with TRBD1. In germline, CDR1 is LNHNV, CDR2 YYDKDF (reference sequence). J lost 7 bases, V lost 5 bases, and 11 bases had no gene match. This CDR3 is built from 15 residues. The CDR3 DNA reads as TGTGCCACCAGCCTTGACAGGGAAGTGATCCAGCCCCAGCATTTT. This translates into CATSLDREVIQPQHF.

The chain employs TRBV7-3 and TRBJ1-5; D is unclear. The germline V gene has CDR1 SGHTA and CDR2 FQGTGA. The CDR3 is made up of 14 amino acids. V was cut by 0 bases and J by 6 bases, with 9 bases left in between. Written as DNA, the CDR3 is TGTGCCAGCAGCTTAACCCCAGGTAGTCAGCCCCAGCATTTT. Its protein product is CASSLTPGSQPQHF.

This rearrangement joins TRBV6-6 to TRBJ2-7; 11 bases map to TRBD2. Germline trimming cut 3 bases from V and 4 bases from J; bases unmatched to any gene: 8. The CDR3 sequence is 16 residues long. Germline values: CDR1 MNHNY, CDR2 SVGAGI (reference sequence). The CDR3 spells CASSYKTSGTNYEQYF. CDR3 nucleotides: TGTGCCAGCAGTTATAAGACTAGCGGGACGAATTACGAGCAGTACTTC.

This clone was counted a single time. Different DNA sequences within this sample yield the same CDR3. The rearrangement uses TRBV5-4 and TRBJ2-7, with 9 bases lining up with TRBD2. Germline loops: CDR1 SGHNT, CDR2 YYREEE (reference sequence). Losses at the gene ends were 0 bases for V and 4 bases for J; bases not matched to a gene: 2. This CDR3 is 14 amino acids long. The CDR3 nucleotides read TGTGCCAGCAGCTTGGTTAGCGGGAGTTACGAGCAGTACTTC. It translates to CASSLVSGSYEQYF. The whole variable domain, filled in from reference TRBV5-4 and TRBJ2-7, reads ETGVTQSPTHLIKTRGQQVTLRCSSQSGHNTVSWYQQALGQGPQFIFQYYREEENGRGNFPPRFSGLQFPNYSSELNVNALELDDSALYLCASSLVSGSYEQYFGPGTRLTVT.

The CDR3 DNA reads as TGTGCCAGCAGCTTTGAGACAGGGTGGACTGGGGCCAACGTCCTGACTTTC. Amino acids: CASSFETGWTGANVLTF. J is TRBJ2-6 and V is TRBV5-5; TRBD1 matches at 7 bases. The V segment lost 2 bases and the J segment 2 bases; nucleotides outside the gene matches: 7. Germline loops: CDR1 SGHKS, CDR2 YYEKEE (reference sequence). The CDR3 has 17 amino acids.

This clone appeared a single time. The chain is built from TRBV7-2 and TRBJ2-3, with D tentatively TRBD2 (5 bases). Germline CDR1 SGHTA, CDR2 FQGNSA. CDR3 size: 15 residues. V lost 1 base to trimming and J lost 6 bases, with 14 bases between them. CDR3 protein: CASSLGGLLGDTQYF. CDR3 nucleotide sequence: TGTGCCAGCAGCTTAGGAGGACTTCTGGGGGATACGCAGTATTTT.

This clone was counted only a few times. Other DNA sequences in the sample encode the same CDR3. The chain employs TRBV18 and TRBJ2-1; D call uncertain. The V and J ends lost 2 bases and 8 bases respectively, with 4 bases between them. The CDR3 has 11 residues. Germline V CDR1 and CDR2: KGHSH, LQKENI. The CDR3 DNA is TGTGCCAGCTCACCAGGGGATGAGCAGTTCTTC. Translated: CASSPGDEQFF. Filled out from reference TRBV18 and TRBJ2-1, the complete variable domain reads NAGVMQNPRHLVRRRGQEARLRCSPMKGHSHVYWYRQLPEEGLKFMVYLQKENIIDESGMPKERFSAEFPKEGPSILRIQQVVRGDSAAYFCASSPGDEQFFGPGTRLTVL.

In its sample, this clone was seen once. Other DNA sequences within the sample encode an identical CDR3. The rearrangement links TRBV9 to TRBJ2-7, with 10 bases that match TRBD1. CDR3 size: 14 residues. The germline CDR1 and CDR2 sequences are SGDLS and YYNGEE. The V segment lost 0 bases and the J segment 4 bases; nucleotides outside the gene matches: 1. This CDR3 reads CASSVGQGAYEQYF. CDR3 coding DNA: TGTGCCAGCAGCGTAGGACAGGGGGCTTACGAGCAGTACTTC. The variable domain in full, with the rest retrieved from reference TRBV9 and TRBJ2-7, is DSGVTQTPKHLITATGQRVTLRCSPRSGDLSVYWYQQSLDQGLQFLIQYYNGEERAKGNILERFSAQQFPDLHSELNLSSLELGDSALYFCASSVGQGAYEQYFGPGTRLTVT.

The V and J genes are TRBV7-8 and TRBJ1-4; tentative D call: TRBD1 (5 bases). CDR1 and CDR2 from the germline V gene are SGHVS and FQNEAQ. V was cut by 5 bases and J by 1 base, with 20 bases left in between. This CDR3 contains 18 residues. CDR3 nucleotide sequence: TGTGCCAGCAGCCCCGACAGTCAATGGGTCGGAACTAATGAAAAACTGTTTTTT. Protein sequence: CASSPDSQWVGTNEKLFF.

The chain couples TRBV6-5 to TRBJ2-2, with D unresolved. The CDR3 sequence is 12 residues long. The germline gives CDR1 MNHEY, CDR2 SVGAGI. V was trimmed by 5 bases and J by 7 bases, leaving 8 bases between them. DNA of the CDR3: TGTGCCAGCAGTAAGGGATACGGGGAGCTGTTTTTT. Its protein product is CASSKGYGELFF.

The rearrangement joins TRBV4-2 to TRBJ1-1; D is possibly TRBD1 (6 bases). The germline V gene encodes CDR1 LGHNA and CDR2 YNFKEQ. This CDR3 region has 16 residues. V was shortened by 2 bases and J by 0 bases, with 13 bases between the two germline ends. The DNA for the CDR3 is TGTGCCAGCAGCCAAACTACAGGGACCTTGAACACTGAAGCTTTCTTT. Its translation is CASSQTTGTLNTEAFF.

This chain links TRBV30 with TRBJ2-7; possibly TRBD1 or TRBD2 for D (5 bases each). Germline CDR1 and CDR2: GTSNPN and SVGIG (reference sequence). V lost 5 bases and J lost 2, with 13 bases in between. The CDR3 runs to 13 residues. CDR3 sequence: CAWDRDRPYEQYF. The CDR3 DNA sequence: TGTGCCTGGGACCGGGACCGACCCTACGAGCAGTACTTC.

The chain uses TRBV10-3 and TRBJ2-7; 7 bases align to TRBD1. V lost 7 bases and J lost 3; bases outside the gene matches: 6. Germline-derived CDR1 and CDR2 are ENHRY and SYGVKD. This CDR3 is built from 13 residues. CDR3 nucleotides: TGTGCCATCACCCCGGGACAGCACTACGAGCAGTACTTC. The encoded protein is CAITPGQHYEQYF.

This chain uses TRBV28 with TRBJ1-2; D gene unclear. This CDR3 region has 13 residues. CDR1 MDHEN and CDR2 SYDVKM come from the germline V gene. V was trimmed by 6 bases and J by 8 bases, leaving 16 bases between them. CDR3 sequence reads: CASRGRTREGYTF. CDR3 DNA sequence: TGTGCCAGCAGGGGCCGAACTAGGGAGGGCTACACCTTC.

CDR3 sequence reads: CASSPGQYEKLFF. The CDR3 DNA is TGTGCCAGCAGCCCAGGACAGTATGAAAAACTGTTTTTT. This chain links TRBV5-6 with TRBJ1-4, with D possibly matching TRBD1 (6 bases). The germline CDR1 and CDR2 sequences are SGHDT and YYEEEE. V gave up 4 bases and J gave up 6 bases, with 10 bases separating them. The CDR3 length is 13 residues.

In DNA, the CDR3 is TGCGCCAGCAGCCAAGAAAATGGGGCGGTCTACGAGCAGTACTTC. Protein product: CASSQENGAVYEQYF. The chain recombines TRBV4-3 with TRBJ2-7, with D maybe TRBD1 (5 bases). CDR3 size: 15 residues. V was shortened by 0 bases and J by 3 bases, with 12 bases between the two germline ends. Germline loops: CDR1 LGHNA, CDR2 YSLEER.

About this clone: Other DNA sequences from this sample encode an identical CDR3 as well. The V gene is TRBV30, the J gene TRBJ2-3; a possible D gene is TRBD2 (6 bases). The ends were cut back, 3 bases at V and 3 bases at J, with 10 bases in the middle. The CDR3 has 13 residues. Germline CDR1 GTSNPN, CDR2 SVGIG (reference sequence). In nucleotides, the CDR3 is TGTGCCTGGAGCGGTGGGGGGACAGATACGCAGTATTTT. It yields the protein CAWSGGGTDTQYF.

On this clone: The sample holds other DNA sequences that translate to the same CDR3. DNA of the CDR3: TGCGCCAGCAGCCAAGGTTTGGGGTCCTACAATGAGCAGTTCTTC. It translates to CASSQGLGSYNEQFF. V gene TRBV4-1 combines with J gene TRBJ2-1; D ambiguous. V was shortened by 1 base and J by 1 base, with 8 bases between the two germline ends. This CDR3 spans 15 amino acids. CDR1 MGHRA and CDR2 YSYEKL come from the germline V gene.

CDR3 sequence: CASSQAGQMNTEAFF. As DNA, the CDR3 is TGCGCCAGCAGCCAAGCCGGCCAGATGAACACTGAAGCTTTCTTT. V and J are TRBV4-3 and TRBJ1-1; D remains unclear. V lost 1 base and J 0 bases, leaving 9 bases between the germline ends. Germline-derived CDR1 and CDR2 are LGHNA and YSLEER. This CDR3 has 15 amino acids.

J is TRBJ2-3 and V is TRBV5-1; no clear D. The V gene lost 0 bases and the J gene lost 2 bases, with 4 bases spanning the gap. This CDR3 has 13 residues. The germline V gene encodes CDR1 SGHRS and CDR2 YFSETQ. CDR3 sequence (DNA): TGCGCCAGCAGCTTGGTCGACACAGATACGCAGTATTTT. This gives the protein CASSLVDTDTQYF.

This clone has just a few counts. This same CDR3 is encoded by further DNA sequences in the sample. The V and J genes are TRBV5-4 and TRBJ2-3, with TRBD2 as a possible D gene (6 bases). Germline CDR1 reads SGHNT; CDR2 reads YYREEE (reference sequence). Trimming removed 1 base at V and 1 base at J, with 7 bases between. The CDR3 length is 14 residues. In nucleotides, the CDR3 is TGTGCCAGCAGCTTGCGCGGGGGCACAGATACGCAGTATTTT. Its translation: CASSLRGGTDTQYF.

The CDR3 nucleotides read TGTGCCAGCAGCGGACGAGGGAGGGGATTCACTGAAGCTTTCTTT. Translation gives CASSGRGRGFTEAFF. The chain links TRBV6-1 to TRBJ1-1, with a weak D call TRBD1 (5 bases). With 6 bases removed from V and 4 bases from J, the gap between germline ends came to 18 bases. Germline V gene sequence: CDR1 MNHNS, CDR2 SASEGT. This CDR3 is built from 15 residues.

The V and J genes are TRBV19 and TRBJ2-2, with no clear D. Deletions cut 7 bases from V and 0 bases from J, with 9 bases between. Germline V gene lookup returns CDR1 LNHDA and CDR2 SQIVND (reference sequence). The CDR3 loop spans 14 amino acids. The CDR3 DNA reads TGTGCCAGTACTTGGATGGCGAACACCGGGGAGCTGTTTTTT. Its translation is CASTWMANTGELFF.

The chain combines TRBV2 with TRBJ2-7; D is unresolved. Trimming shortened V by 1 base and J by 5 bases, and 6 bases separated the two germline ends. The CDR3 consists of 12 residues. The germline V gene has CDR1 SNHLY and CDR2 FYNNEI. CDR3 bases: TGTGCCAGCAGTGAAGGGAGACACGAGCAGTACTTC. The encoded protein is CASSEGRHEQYF. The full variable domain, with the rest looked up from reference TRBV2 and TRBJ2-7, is EPEVTQTPSHQVTQMGQEVILRCVPISNHLYFYWYRQILGQKVEFLVSFYNNEISEKSEIFDDQFSVERPDGSNFTLKIRSTKLEDSAMYFCASSEGRHEQYFGPGTRLTVT.

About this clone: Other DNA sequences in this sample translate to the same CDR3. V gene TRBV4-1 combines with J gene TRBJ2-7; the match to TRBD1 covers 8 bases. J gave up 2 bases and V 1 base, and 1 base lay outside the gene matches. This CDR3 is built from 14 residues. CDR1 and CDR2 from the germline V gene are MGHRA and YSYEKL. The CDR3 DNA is TGCGCCAGCAGCCAAGGGACAGGGACCTACGAGCAGTACTTC. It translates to CASSQGTGTYEQYF.